This TCR beta chain came from a study of identical twins. Study observations and caveats: Alpha sequences out of frame and shared by twins had excess low generation probability.

TCRdb used MiXCR to reprocess the 5' RACE reads, holding one entry per CDR3 protein. This table has hundreds of thousands of distinct CDR3 sequences, about 12% appearing once. Healthy Caucasians alone served as donors. This clonotype was observed a few times. What it binds is unknown. The same sample was also studied in work on yellow fever vaccine responses in identical twins.

This TCR came from a young woman in good health. The sequenced sample was PBMCs.

The CDR3 sequence: CASSLDTGGELFF. The CDR3 bases are TGTGCCAGCAGCTTAGATACGGGCGGGGAGCTGTTTTTT. This chain joins TRBV7-8 and TRBJ2-2; D call uncertain. The CDR3 sequence is 13 residues long. The germline CDR1 and CDR2 sequences are SGHVS and FQNEAQ. The germline V and J ends were trimmed by 1 base and 7 bases, with 7 bases remaining between them.